Each of the 31 T cell receptor gamma chains below was sequenced from the same sample in a study of Vδ1+ human thymocytes. Extracted RNA was reverse transcribed into cDNA. CDR3 amplicons came from multiplex PCR with pooled V-gene forward and constant-region reverse primers. TCRdb re-called the multiplex PCR reads with CATT. This table has 25,000 to 35,000 gamma-chain clones, 15% to 25% appearing once. Antigen specificity for these receptors is unknown. Study-level points and caveats: Highly polyclonal TRG and TRD repertoires with Gaussian CDR3 length distributions appeared in thymus.

The specimen was Vdelta1+ gamma-delta thymocytes from the thymus. Subset indicated: FACS-sorted CD3+ TCRalphabeta- TCRVdelta1+ TCRVdelta2- thymocytes. The receptor source for this set is a boy younger than two who had congenital heart surgery.

The table lists this clone with a few counts. This chain uses TRGV2 with TRGJ1 or TRGJ2. Germline CDR1 reads EGSNGY; CDR2 reads YDSYNSKV. The CDR3 length is 10 residues. The V segment lost 6 bases and the J segment 7 bases; nucleotides outside the gene matches: 3. The CDR3 sequence: CATWPYKKLF. The CDR3 bases are TGTGCCACCTGGCCCTATAAGAAACTCTTT.

The rearrangement links TRGV8 to TRGJ1 or TRGJ2. V was clipped by 1 base and J by 9 bases; unmatched bases: 15. The CDR3 consists of 15 residues. Germline CDR1 and CDR2: VENAVY and YDSYNSRV. For the CDR3, the DNA is TGTGCCACCTGGGATAGCTGGGGTAAAGGGGGTAAGAAACTCTTT. It specifies CATWDSWGKGGKKLF.

The table lists this clone with a count of one. Compared with germline, one end of the junction differs, possibly owing to a read error. The V call is TRGV9, the J call TRGJ1 or TRGJ2. This CDR3 is built from 14 residues. The germline gives CDR1 GITISATS, CDR2 ISYDGTV (reference sequence). In DNA, the CDR3 is TGTGCCTTGTGGGAGGAAACGAATTATTATAAGAGACTCTTT. It is translated as CALWEETNYYKRLF.

This clone was detected only a few times. At the DNA level, this CDR3 is encoded by other sequences in the same sample as well. J is TRGJ1 or TRGJ2 and V is TRGV4. After removal of 0 bases from V and 6 bases from J, the junction contained 5 bases not matched to a gene. CDR3 size: 13 residues. Per the germline V gene, CDR1 is EGSTGY and CDR2 is YDSYTSSV. The CDR3 reads CATWDGRLYKKLF. Written as DNA, the CDR3 is TGTGCCACCTGGGATGGGCGTCTTTATAAGAAACTCTTT.

To note about this clone: This sequence may be a read error, since a much larger clone differs from it by one base. This chain links TRGV4 with TRGJ1 or TRGJ2. Germline CDR1 reads EGSTGY; CDR2 reads YDSYTSSV. The CDR3 has 12 amino acids. J gave up 8 bases and V 0 bases, and 4 bases lay outside the gene matches. CDR3 DNA: TGTGCCACCTGGGATGGGCATGATAAGAAACTCTTT. Translating it yields CATWDGHDKKLF.

Details on this clone: Different DNA sequences within this sample yield the same CDR3. The chain has TRGV4 and TRGJ1 or TRGJ2. This CDR3 contains 14 residues. The germline V gene encodes CDR1 EGSTGY and CDR2 YDSYTSSV. V shed 4 bases and J 1 base; nucleotides not matched to a gene: 7. CDR3 in DNA: TGTGCCACCTGGGACGACTTAAATTATTATAAGAAACTCTTT. Its protein product is CATWDDLNYYKKLF.

This clone showed up just a few times. The rearrangement links TRGV5 to TRGJ1 or TRGJ2. J was trimmed by 9 bases and V by 4 bases; bases with no gene match: 12. This CDR3 is built from 13 residues. The V gene's germline CDR1 is VINAFY and CDR2 YDVSNSKD. The CDR3 DNA sequence: TGTGCCACCTGGGAGACCCCACCAAGTAAGAAACTCTTT. It codes for CATWETPPSKKLF.

A note on this clone: A much larger clone differs from this one at a single base, so this may be a read error. Other DNA sequences from this sample encode an identical CDR3 as well. The chain carries TRGV5 and TRGJ1 or TRGJ2. After removal of 1 base from V and 7 bases from J, the junction contained 4 bases not matched to a gene. The CDR3 spans 12 residues. Germline CDR1 reads VINAFY; CDR2 reads YDVSNSKD. The CDR3 DNA is TGTGCCACCTGGGACAGTCGGTATAAGAAACTCTTT. Residues: CATWDSRYKKLF.

In this sample, this clone turned up a few times. The rearrangement uses TRGV4 and TRGJ1 or TRGJ2. J lost 12 bases, V lost 2 bases, and 10 bases had no gene match. Germline loops: CDR1 EGSTGY, CDR2 YDSYTSSV. The CDR3 extends over 12 amino acids. The CDR3 reads CATWDERLGKLF. The CDR3 coding sequence is TGTGCCACCTGGGATGAACGGTTGGGGAAACTCTTT.

The chain combines TRGV4 with TRGJP2. Trimming took 2 bases from V and 0 from J; bases not matched to a gene: 6. The CDR3 is made up of 16 amino acids. Germline lookup yields CDR1 EGSTGY and CDR2 YDSYTSSV. CDR3 coding DNA: TGTGCCACCTGGGATGCCCATTATAGTAGTGATTGGATCAAGACGTTT. Amino acids: CATWDAHYSSDWIKTF.

V gene TRGV4 combines with J gene TRGJP1. The germline gives CDR1 EGSTGY, CDR2 YDSYTSSV. Germline trimming cut 1 base from V and 1 base from J; bases unmatched to any gene: 9. The CDR3 sequence is 17 residues long. CDR3: CATWDGQGVTTGWFKIF. The CDR3 DNA is TGTGCCACCTGGGATGGCCAAGGGGTTACCACTGGTTGGTTCAAGATATTT.

The rearrangement uses TRGV9 and TRGJ1 or TRGJ2. CDR1 GITISATS and CDR2 ISYDGTV come from the germline V gene (reference sequence). This CDR3 is built from 11 residues. Trimming took 3 bases from V and 12 from J; bases not matched to a gene: 8. The CDR3 bases are TGTGCCTTGTGGGAGTATGAGTTGAAACTCTTT. It is translated as CALWEYELKLF.

Comment on this clone: Just one base apart from a much larger clone, this may be a read error. The V call is TRGV4, the J call TRGJ1 or TRGJ2. The CDR3 loop spans 12 amino acids. In germline, CDR1 is EGSTGY, CDR2 YDSYTSSV. After removal of 4 bases from V and 3 bases from J, the junction contained 3 bases not matched to a gene. The CDR3: CATWEIYYKKLF. As DNA, the CDR3 is TGTGCCACCTGGGAGATTTATTATAAGAAACTCTTT.

The chain uses TRGV4 and TRGJ1 or TRGJ2. The germline gives CDR1 EGSTGY, CDR2 YDSYTSSV. The V gene end was trimmed by 0 bases and the J gene end by 7 bases; junction bases not matched to a gene: 9. The CDR3 covers 14 residues. CDR3 sequence: CATWDGLKRYKKLF. For the CDR3, the DNA is TGTGCCACCTGGGATGGGCTGAAACGGTATAAGAAACTCTTT.

This clone has just a few counts. The same CDR3 is also encoded by other DNA sequences in this sample. The genes are TRGV5 and TRGJ1 or TRGJ2. The V gene's germline CDR1 is VINAFY and CDR2 YDVSNSKD. This CDR3 comprises 11 residues. V trimming: 3 bases; J trimming: 10 bases; junction bases outside the gene matches: 6. The DNA of the CDR3 is TGTGCCACCTGGGACGTCTCGAAGAAACTCTTT. Its protein is CATWDVSKKLF.

This clone turned up a few times. The chain is built from TRGV3 and TRGJ1 or TRGJ2. V lost 3 bases to trimming and J lost 12 bases; unmatched junction nucleotides: 8. This CDR3 contains 11 residues. CDR1 is VTNTFY, CDR2 YDVSTARD, per germline (reference sequence). The CDR3 spells CATWDHLVKLF. In DNA, the CDR3 is TGTGCCACCTGGGACCATCTCGTGAAACTCTTT.

J is TRGJ1 or TRGJ2 and V is TRGV9. The junction had 10 bases not matched to a gene; V was cut back by 3 bases and J by 8 bases. This CDR3 has 13 amino acids. Germline V gene data show CDR1 as GITISATS and CDR2 as ISYDGTV (reference sequence). The DNA for the CDR3 is TGTGCCTTGTGGGAGTTCGGCCCTAATAAGAAACTCTTT. It translates to CALWEFGPNKKLF.

Regarding this clone: A much bigger clone sits one base away, suggesting this may be a read error. This sample also contains other DNA sequences that code for the same CDR3. The J gene is TRGJ1 or TRGJ2, the V gene TRGV9. This CDR3 is 11 amino acids long. CDR1 GITISATS and CDR2 ISYDGTV come from the germline V gene (reference sequence). Trimming at V came to 0 bases and at J to 9 bases, leaving 2 bases not matched to a gene. CDR3 amino acids: CALWEVVKKLF. Written as DNA, the CDR3 is TGTGCCTTGTGGGAGGTGGTTAAGAAACTCTTT.

The chain recombines TRGV8 with TRGJ1 or TRGJ2. Germline V gives CDR1 VENAVY, CDR2 YDSYNSRV. The CDR3 loop spans 14 amino acids. V trimming: 0 bases; J trimming: 2 bases; junction bases outside the gene matches: 4. As DNA, the CDR3 is TGTGCCACCTGGGATAGGGGGCATTATTATAAGAAACTCTTT. Protein: CATWDRGHYYKKLF.

This chain links TRGV5 with TRGJ1 or TRGJ2. Looked up from germline, CDR1 is VINAFY and CDR2 is YDVSNSKD. The length of the CDR3 is 13 residues. V lost 0 bases, J lost 10 bases, and 9 bases stayed unmatched. CDR3 region: CATWDRQVEKKLF. DNA of the CDR3: TGTGCCACCTGGGACAGGCAAGTTGAGAAGAAACTCTTT.

In this sample, this clone turned up a few times. Additional DNA sequences in this sample encode the identical CDR3. The chain employs TRGV9 and TRGJP. CDR1 and CDR2 (germline): GITISATS, ISYDGTV (reference sequence). There are 16 residues in the CDR3. Trimming at V came to 2 bases and at J to 4 bases, leaving 2 bases not matched to a gene. The CDR3 loop is CALWEEQELGKKIKVF. DNA for the CDR3: TGTGCCTTGTGGGAGGAACAAGAGTTGGGCAAAAAAATCAAGGTATTT.

This chain joins TRGV5 and TRGJ1 or TRGJ2. This CDR3 spans 14 amino acids. V gave up 0 bases and J gave up 6 bases; unmatched junction bases: 8. The germline V gene encodes CDR1 VINAFY and CDR2 YDVSNSKD. The CDR3 nucleotides read TGTGCCACCTGGGACAGGCAGGAATGTTATAAGAAACTCTTT. Residues: CATWDRQECYKKLF.

This clone occurred a few times. The rearrangement links TRGV5 to TRGJP. The CDR3 spans 18 residues. Germline loops: CDR1 VINAFY, CDR2 YDVSNSKD. J gave up 8 bases and V 0 bases, and 10 bases lay outside the gene matches. DNA of the CDR3: TGTGCCACCTGGGACAGGCCTTTTCCAAAGTTGGGCAAAAAAATCAAGGTATTT. As protein: CATWDRPFPKLGKKIKVF.

The chain couples TRGV4 to TRGJ1 or TRGJ2. Trimming cost V 4 bases and J 9 bases; bases outside gene matches: 3. The germline V gene has CDR1 EGSTGY and CDR2 YDSYTSSV. This CDR3 region has 10 residues. The CDR3 protein is CATWEPKKLF. The DNA of the CDR3 is TGTGCCACCTGGGAACCTAAGAAACTCTTT.

The chain recombines TRGV8 with TRGJ1 or TRGJ2. V trimming: 3 bases; J trimming: 9 bases; junction bases outside the gene matches: 8. The CDR3 extends over 12 amino acids. The germline V gene has CDR1 VENAVY and CDR2 YDSYNSRV. CDR3 nucleotide sequence: TGTGCCACCTGGGATCTTTGTGGTAAGAAACTCTTT. Translation gives CATWDLCGKKLF.

V gene TRGV4 combines with J gene TRGJ1 or TRGJ2. The CDR3 has 13 amino acids. Germline V gene sequence: CDR1 EGSTGY, CDR2 YDSYTSSV. V lost 4 bases to trimming and J lost 8 bases; unmatched junction nucleotides: 11. The CDR3 DNA sequence: TGTGCCACCTGGGACGGGCCACCCGATAAGAAACTCTTT. Protein sequence: CATWDGPPDKKLF.

The chain joins TRGV3 to TRGJ1 or TRGJ2. CDR3 length: 13 residues. The V gene's germline CDR1 is VTNTFY and CDR2 YDVSTARD (reference sequence). V was clipped by 5 bases and J by 1 base; unmatched bases: 5. The CDR3 loop is CATWGVNYYKKLF. CDR3 DNA sequence: TGTGCCACCTGGGGCGTTAATTATTATAAGAAACTCTTT.

This clone was observed a handful of times. The sample contains more than one DNA sequence encoding this CDR3. The chain links TRGV9 to TRGJP1. Germline CDR1 reads GITISATS; CDR2 reads ISYDGTV (reference sequence). The ends lost 0 bases at V and 3 bases at J; junction bases unmatched: 4. The CDR3 has 15 amino acids. CDR3 nucleotide sequence: TGTGCCTTGTGGGAGGTGCAATCCACTGGTTGGTTCAAGATATTT. Translating it yields CALWEVQSTGWFKIF.

This clone was seen only a few times. The chain recombines TRGV3 with TRGJP2. The CDR3 is 17 amino acids. V was clipped by 0 bases and J by 2 bases; unmatched bases: 9. Germline V CDR1 and CDR2: VTNTFY, YDVSTARD (reference sequence). The CDR3 nucleotides read TGTGCCACCTGGGACAGGCCGGGGGGGAGTAGTGATTGGATCAAGACGTTT. This encodes CATWDRPGGSSDWIKTF.

This clone was detected only a few times. The sample holds other DNA sequences that translate to the same CDR3. This chain joins TRGV5 and TRGJP2. There are 14 residues in the CDR3. V shed 3 bases, J shed 2 bases, and the junction held 3 bases outside the gene matches. In germline, CDR1 is VINAFY, CDR2 YDVSNSKD. The CDR3: CATWDVSSDWIKTF. For the CDR3, the DNA is TGTGCCACCTGGGACGTGAGTAGTGATTGGATCAAGACGTTT.

Only a few counts were recorded for this clone. The chain carries TRGV9 and TRGJ1 or TRGJ2. The trim removed 6 bases at V and 3 bases at J, leaving 5 bases unmatched. The CDR3 has 12 residues. Germline V gives CDR1 GITISATS, CDR2 ISYDGTV (reference sequence). CDR3 residues: CALWLRYYKKLF. CDR3 bases: TGTGCCTTGTGGCTCCGTTATTATAAGAAACTCTTT.